This T cell receptor (beta chain) was profiled in a study of post-analysis software for immune sequencing data. Study-level background: Relapsing-remitting, secondary progressive and progressive-relapsing courses of multiple sclerosis were included. Findings and caveats of the study: Controls significantly exceeded multiple sclerosis patients in normalized Chao1 diversity. About five TRBV segments, including TRBV5-6, TRBV5-1 and TRBV20-1, were more frequent in patients than controls. The F measure placed samples prepared in the same batch into strongly shared clusters.

Comments on this clonotype: Its antigen is currently unknown.

V was pared by 0 bases and J by 10 bases, with 10 bases between. This CDR3 spans 12 amino acids. Germline V gene sequence: CDR1 DFQATT, CDR2 SNEGSKA (reference sequence). Every TCR beta cDNA library bore unique molecular identifiers. Around 500,000 cDNA molecules were obtained per 1 to 10 million input T cells. One entry per CDR3 protein results from TCRdb running MiXCR on the PCR reads. The profile shows hundreds of thousands of distinct CDR3 sequences, approximately 60% of them singletons. The rearrangement uses TRBV20-1 and TRBJ2-1, with D possibly matching TRBD1 (6 bases). Source material: blood. The sequence was collected from a girl aged 2 to 10 with multiple sclerosis. The CDR3 reads CSAREDSNEQFF. CDR3 coding DNA: TGCAGTGCTAGAGAGGACAGTAACGAGCAGTTCTTC.